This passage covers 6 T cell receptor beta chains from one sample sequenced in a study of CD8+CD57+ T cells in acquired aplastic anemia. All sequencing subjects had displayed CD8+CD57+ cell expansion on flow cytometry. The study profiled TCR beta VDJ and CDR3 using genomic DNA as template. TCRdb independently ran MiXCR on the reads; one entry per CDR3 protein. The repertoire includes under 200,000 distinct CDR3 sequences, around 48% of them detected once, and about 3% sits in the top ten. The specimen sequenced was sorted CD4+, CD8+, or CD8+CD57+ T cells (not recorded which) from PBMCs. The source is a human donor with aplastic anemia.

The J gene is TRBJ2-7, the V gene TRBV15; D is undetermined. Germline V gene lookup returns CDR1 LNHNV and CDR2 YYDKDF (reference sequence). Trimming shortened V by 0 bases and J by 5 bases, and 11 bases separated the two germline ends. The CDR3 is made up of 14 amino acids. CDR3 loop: CATSRDWSVHEQYF. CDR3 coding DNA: TGTGCCACCAGCAGAGATTGGAGCGTCCACGAGCAGTACTTC.

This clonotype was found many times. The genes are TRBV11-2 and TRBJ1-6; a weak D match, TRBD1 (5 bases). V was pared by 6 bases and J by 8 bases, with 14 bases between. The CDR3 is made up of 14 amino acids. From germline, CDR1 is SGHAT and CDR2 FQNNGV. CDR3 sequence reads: CASRTREGYSPLHF. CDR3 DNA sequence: TGTGCCAGCAGGACTCGTGAGGGGTATTCACCCCTCCACTTT.

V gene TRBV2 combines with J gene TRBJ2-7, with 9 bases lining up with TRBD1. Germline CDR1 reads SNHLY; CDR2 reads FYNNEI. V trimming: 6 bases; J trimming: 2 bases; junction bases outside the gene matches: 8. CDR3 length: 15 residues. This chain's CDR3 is CASSSTGTGTYEQYF. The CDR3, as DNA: TGTGCCAGCAGCAGTACCGGGACAGGGACCTACGAGCAGTACTTC.

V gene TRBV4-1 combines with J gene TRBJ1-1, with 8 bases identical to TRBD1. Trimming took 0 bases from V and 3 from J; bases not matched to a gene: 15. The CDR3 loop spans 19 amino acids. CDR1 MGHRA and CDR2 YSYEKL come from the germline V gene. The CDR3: CASSQDDLSGARGHTEAFF. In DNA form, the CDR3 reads TGCGCCAGCAGCCAAGACGATCTAAGTGGGGCCAGGGGGCACACTGAAGCTTTCTTT.

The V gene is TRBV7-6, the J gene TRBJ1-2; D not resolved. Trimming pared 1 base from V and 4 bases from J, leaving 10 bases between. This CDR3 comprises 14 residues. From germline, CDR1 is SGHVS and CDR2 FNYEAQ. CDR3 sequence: CASSLDITAYGYTF. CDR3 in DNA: TGTGCCAGCAGCTTAGATATTACGGCCTATGGCTACACCTTC.

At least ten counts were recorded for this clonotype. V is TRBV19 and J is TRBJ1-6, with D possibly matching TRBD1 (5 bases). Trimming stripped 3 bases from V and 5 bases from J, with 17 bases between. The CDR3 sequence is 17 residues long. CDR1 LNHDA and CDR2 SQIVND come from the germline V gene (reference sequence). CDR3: CASSIGFRGTDNSPLHF. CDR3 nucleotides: TGTGCCAGTAGTATTGGGTTCAGAGGGACCGATAATTCACCCCTCCACTTT.